This paragraph reports one T cell receptor (beta chain). Its antigen is currently unknown. The V gene lost 6 bases and the J gene lost 6 bases, with 14 bases spanning the gap. CDR1 is MNHEY and CDR2 is SVGAGI in the germline V gene. The CDR3 runs to 14 residues. The sample originates from a study of vaccination effects on CD4 cells after COVID-19. In the study overall: Participants were vaccinated with two doses of either the BNT162b2 or mRNA-1273 vaccine.

Sequencing used immunoSEQ multiplex PCR; TCRdb keeps in-frame clones, though not all of them. The sample holds approximately 74,000 clones, about four fifths seen once. Within the ViraFEST assay, antigen-specific CD4+ T cells underwent expansion with viral peptide pools prior to sequencing. When around ten days of culture had elapsed, CD4+ T cells were isolated. All vaccine recipients tested negative for nucleocapsid antibodies and had never contracted SARS-CoV-2 infection. Each well held 1.5 million to 2.5 million PBMC cultured with about 10 ug/ml peptides and around 11 IU/ml IL-2. Each culture had half its medium swapped for IL-2 medium on days 3 and 7.

V gene TRBV6-5 combines with J gene TRBJ1-4, with a tentative D call TRBD1 (6 bases). The source material was CD4+ T cells from PBMCs cultured with HCoV-NL63 spike peptides, sampled before COVID-19 vaccination. The sequence was obtained from a human donor who received a COVID-19 vaccine. The CDR3 coding sequence is TGTGCCAGCAGGAGACCGCAGGGGTATGAAAAACTGTTTTTT. It encodes CASRRPQGYEKLFF.